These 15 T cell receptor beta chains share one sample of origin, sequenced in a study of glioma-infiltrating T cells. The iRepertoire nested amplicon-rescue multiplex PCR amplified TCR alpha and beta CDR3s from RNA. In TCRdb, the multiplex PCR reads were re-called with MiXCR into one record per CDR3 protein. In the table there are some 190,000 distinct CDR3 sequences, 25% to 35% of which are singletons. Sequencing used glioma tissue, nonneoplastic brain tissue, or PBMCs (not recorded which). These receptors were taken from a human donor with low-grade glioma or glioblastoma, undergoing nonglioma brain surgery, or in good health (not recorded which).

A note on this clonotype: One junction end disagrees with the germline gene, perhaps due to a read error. CDR3 DNA: TGCGGTGCTAAAAAAATAACAGCTCTGAACACTGAAGCTTTCTTT. This sequence encodes CGAKKITALNTEAFF. This chain connects TRBV20-1 to TRBJ1-1; D gene uncertain. From germline, CDR1 is DFQATT and CDR2 SNEGSKA (reference sequence). This CDR3 has 15 amino acids.

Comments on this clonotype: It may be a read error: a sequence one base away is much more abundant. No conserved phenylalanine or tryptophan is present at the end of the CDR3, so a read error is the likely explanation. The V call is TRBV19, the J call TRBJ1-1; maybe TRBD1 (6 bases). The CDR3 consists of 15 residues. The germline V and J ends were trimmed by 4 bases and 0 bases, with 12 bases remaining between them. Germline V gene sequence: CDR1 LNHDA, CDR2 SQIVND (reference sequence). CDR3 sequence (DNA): TGTGCCAGTAGTACCTCAGGGGTGATGAACACTGAAGCTTTCTTA. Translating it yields CASSTSGVMNTEAFL.

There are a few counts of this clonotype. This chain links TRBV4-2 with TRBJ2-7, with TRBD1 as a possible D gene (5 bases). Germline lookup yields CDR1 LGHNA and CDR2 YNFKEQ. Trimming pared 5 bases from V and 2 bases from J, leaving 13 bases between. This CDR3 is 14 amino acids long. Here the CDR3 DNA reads TGTGCCAGCAGCGGCACAGGAGCCACCTACGAGCAGTACTTC. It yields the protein CASSGTGATYEQYF.

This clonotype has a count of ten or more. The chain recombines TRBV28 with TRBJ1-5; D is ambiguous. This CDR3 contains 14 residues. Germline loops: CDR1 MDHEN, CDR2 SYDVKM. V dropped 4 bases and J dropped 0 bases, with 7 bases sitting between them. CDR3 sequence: CASSSRYSNQPQHF. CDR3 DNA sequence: TGTGCCAGCAGTTCGCGTTATAGCAATCAGCCCCAGCATTTT.

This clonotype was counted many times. CDR3 region: CASSQDPAPSYEQYF. CDR3 coding DNA: TGCGCCAGCAGCCAAGATCCGGCACCTTCCTACGAGCAGTACTTC. The J gene is TRBJ2-7, the V gene TRBV4-3; D gene ambiguous. The CDR3 extends over 15 amino acids. The V gene's germline CDR1 is LGHNA and CDR2 YSLEER. V dropped 0 bases and J dropped 1 base, with 10 bases sitting between them.

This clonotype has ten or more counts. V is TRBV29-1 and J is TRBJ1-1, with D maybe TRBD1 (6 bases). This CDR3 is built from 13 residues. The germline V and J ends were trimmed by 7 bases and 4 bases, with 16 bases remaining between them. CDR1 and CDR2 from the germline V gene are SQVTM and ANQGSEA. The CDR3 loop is CSALQGWSTEAFF. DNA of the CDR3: TGCAGCGCCCTACAGGGCTGGTCCACTGAAGCTTTCTTT. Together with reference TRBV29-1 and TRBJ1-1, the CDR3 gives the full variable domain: SAVISQKPSRDICQRGTSLTIQCQVDSQVTMMFWYRQQPGQSLTLIATANQGSEATYESGFVIDKFPISRPNLTFSTLTVSNMSPEDSSIYLCSALQGWSTEAFFGQGTRLTVV.

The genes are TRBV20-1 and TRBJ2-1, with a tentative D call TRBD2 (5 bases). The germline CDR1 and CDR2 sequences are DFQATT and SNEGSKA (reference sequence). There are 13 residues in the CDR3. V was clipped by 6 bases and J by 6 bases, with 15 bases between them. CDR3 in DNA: TGCAGTGCCGTAGCGTTAGTGAGCAATGAGCAGTTCTTC. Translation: CSAVALVSNEQFF.

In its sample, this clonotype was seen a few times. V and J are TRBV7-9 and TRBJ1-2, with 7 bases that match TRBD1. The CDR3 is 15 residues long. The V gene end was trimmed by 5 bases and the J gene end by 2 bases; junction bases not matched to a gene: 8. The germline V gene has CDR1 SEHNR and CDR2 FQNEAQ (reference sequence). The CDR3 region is CASSPSGQLNYGYTF. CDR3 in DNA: TGTGCCAGCAGCCCGTCGGGACAGCTGAACTATGGCTACACCTTC.

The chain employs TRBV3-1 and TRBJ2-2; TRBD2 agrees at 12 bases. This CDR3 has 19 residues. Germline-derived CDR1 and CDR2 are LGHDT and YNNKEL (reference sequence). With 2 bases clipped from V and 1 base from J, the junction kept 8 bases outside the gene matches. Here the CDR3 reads CASSQNRRLAGVNTGELFF. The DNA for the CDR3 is TGTGCCAGCAGCCAAAACCGCCGACTAGCGGGGGTGAACACCGGGGAGCTGTTTTTT.

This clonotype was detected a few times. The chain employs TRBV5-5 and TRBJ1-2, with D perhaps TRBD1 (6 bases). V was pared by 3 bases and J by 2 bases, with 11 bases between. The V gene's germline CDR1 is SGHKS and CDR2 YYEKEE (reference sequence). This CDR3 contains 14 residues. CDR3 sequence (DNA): TGTGCCAGCAGCTGGAGGACAGAGAACTATGGCTACACCTTC. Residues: CASSWRTENYGYTF.

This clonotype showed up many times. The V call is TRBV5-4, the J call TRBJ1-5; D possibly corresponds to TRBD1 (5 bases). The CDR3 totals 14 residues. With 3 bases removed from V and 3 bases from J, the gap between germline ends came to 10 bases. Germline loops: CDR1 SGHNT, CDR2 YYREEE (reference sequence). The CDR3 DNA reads TGTGCCAGCAGCTGGGGGGGATTCAATCAGCCCCAGCATTTT. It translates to CASSWGGFNQPQHF.

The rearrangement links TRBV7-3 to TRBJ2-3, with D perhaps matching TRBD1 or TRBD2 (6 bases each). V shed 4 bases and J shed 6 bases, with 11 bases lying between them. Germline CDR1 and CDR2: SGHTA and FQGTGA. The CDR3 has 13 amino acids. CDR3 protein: CASSSQGGDTQYF. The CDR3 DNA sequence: TGTGCCAGCAGCTCCCAAGGGGGGGATACGCAGTATTTT.

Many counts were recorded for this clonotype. CDR3: CSVVDFGRGNEQFF. Here the CDR3 DNA reads TGCAGCGTTGTCGATTTTGGGAGAGGCAATGAGCAGTTCTTC. V and J are TRBV29-1 and TRBJ2-1; possible D gene TRBD2, 5 bases. CDR1 SQVTM and CDR2 ANQGSEA come from the germline V gene. Trimming shortened V by 4 bases and J by 6 bases, and 16 bases separated the two germline ends. The CDR3 loop spans 14 amino acids.

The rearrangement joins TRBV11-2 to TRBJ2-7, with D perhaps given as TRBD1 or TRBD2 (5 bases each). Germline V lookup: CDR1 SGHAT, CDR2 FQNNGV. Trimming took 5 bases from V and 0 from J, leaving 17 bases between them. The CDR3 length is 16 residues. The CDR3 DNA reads TGTGCCAGCAGCCTCCGAGGATGGGGGAACTCCTACGAGCAGTACTTC. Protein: CASSLRGWGNSYEQYF. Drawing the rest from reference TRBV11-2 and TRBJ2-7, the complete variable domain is EAGVAQSPRYKIIEKRQSVAFWCNPISGHATLYWYQQILGQGPKLLIQFQNNGVVDDSQLPKDRFSAERLKGVDSTLKIQPAKLEDSAVYLCASSLRGWGNSYEQYFGPGTRLTVT.

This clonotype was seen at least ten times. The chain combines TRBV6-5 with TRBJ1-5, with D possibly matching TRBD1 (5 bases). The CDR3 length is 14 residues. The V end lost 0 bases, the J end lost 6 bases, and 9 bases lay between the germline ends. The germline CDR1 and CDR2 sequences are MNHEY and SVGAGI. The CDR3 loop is CASSYSGTGQPQHF. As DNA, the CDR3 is TGTGCCAGCAGTTACTCAGGGACGGGTCAGCCCCAGCATTTT.